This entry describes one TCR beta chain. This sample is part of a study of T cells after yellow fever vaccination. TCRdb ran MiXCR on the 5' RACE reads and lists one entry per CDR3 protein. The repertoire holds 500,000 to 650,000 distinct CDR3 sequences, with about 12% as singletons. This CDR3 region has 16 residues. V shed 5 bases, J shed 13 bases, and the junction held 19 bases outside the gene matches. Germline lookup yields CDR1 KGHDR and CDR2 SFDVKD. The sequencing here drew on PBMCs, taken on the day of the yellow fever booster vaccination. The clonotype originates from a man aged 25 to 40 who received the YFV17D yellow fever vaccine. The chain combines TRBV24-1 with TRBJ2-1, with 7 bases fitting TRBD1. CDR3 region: CATSGPHDRDRLRQFF. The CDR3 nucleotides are TGTGCCACCAGTGGCCCTCACGACAGGGATCGTTTGAGACAGTTCTTC.